This T cell receptor beta chain stems from a study of human thymus T cells. Sequencing used immunoSEQ multiplex PCR; TCRdb keeps in-frame clones, though not all of them. The table records approximately 46,000 clones, 85% to 95% of them present only once. The germline CDR1 and CDR2 sequences are SGHRS and YFSETQ. The ends were cut back, 5 bases at V and 8 bases at J, with 16 bases in the middle. The length of the CDR3 is 13 residues. The chain combines TRBV5-1 with TRBJ1-1; no clear D gene. The receptor's source is a girl under three years old with a congenital heart defect but otherwise immunologically healthy. Input material: blood. CDR3 protein: CASRPDTQREAFF. Written as DNA, the CDR3 is TGCGCCAGCAGACCCGACACACAGAGAGAAGCTTTCTTT.